This T cell receptor (beta chain) appears in the sequencing data of a study of blood T cells in healthy people across ages. The wider study: With template switching, about one barcoded beta molecule was captured per two T cells.

About this clonotype itself: As yet, its antigen is unknown.

Alongside a J-beta primer mix, a sample-barcoded 5' primer served in a second PCR lasting roughly 6 to 11 cycles. Each cDNA molecule was tagged by a template-switch adaptor that had 12 random nucleotides. TCRdb reprocessed the 5' RACE reads via MiXCR and lists one record per CDR3 protein. The table has roughly 1,300,000 distinct CDR3 sequences, almost 60% seen once. This CDR3 is 15 amino acids long. The V and J ends lost 6 bases and 7 bases respectively, with 22 bases between them. Germline CDR1 reads MNHEY; CDR2 reads SMNVEV (reference sequence). Study observations and caveats: With donor CMV status unknown, expanded clonotype changes were possibly confounded.

The sample was blood. The receptor was isolated from a man aged 18 to 30 in good health. The V and J genes are TRBV27 and TRBJ2-7; perhaps TRBD1 as D (6 bases). CDR3 amino acids: CASSRRDTLNGEQYF. CDR3 in DNA: TGTGCCAGCAGCCGCCGGGACACTCTTAACGGGGAGCAGTACTTC.